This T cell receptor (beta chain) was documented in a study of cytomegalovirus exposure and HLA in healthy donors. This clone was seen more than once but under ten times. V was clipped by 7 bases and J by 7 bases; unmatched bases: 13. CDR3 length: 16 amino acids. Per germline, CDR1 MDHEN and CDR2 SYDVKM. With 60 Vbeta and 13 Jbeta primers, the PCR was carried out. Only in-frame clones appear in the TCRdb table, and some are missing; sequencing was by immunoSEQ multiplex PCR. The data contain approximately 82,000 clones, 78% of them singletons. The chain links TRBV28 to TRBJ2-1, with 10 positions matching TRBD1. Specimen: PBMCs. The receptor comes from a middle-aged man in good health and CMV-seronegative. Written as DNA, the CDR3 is TGTGCCAGCACTCAAGGGTGGGACAGGGGAGGTAATGAGCAGTTCTTC. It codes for CASTQGWDRGGNEQFF.